A single sample gave rise to the 18 T cell receptor beta chains below, sequenced in a study of CD8+CD57+ T cells in acquired aplastic anemia. The use of genomic DNA as template underpinned the TCR beta VDJ and CDR3 profiling. TCRdb passed the reads through MiXCR, listing each CDR3 protein once. This table holds about 220,000 distinct CDR3 sequences, 30% to 35% found once. Sample: sorted CD4+, CD8+, or CD8+CD57+ T cells (not recorded which) from PBMCs. These receptors were obtained from a human donor in good health, serving as a control.

This clonotype has ten or more counts. J is TRBJ1-1 and V is TRBV12-3 or TRBV12-4; the D gene is possibly TRBD1 (5 bases). This CDR3 is 14 amino acids long. Trimming left V 7 bases short and J 1 base short, with 13 bases between. The CDR3, as DNA: TGTGCCAGCACCCCGGGACGGGAGAACACTGAAGCTTTCTTT. It translates to CASTPGRENTEAFF.

The chain combines TRBV7-9 with TRBJ2-7; D call uncertain. V lost 6 bases, J lost 0 bases, and 6 bases lay in between. The CDR3 is made up of 12 amino acids. CDR1 SEHNR and CDR2 FQNEAQ come from the germline V gene (reference sequence). The CDR3 nucleotides read TGTGCCAGCAGTGGGTACTCCTACGAGCAGTACTTC. This encodes CASSGYSYEQYF.

This clonotype turned up a few times. One end of the junction fails to match germline, which may point to a read error. The J gene is TRBJ2-7, the V gene TRBV5-1; perhaps TRBD2 as D (5 bases). The germline V gene has CDR1 SGHRS and CDR2 YFSETQ. This CDR3 contains 14 residues. The CDR3 DNA sequence: TGCGCCAGCACCCATGGGAGTCGCGAGTACGGGCAGTACTTC. Translated: CASTHGSREYGQYF.

At least ten counts were recorded for this clonotype. The rearrangement links TRBV5-8 to TRBJ1-6; D unclear. Germline CDR1 reads SGHTS; CDR2 reads YDEGEE. V was trimmed by 4 bases and J by 3 bases, leaving 11 bases between them. The CDR3 totals 15 residues. The chain's CDR3 is CASSPVGSYNSPLHF. In nucleotides, the CDR3 is TGTGCCAGCAGCCCTGTCGGTAGCTATAATTCACCCCTCCACTTT.

This clonotype came up a few times. The V call is TRBV2, the J call TRBJ2-1; D not resolved. The germline CDR1 and CDR2 sequences are SNHLY and FYNNEI. Trimming shortened V by 4 bases and J by 0 bases, and 7 bases separated the two germline ends. The CDR3 has 14 amino acids. The CDR3 sequence is CASSVRNSYNEQFF. For the CDR3, the DNA is TGTGCCAGCAGTGTCAGGAACTCCTACAATGAGCAGTTCTTC.

The chain combines TRBV4-1 with TRBJ2-1; D possibly corresponds to TRBD2 (7 bases). The CDR3 length is 17 residues. Germline V gene lookup returns CDR1 MGHRA and CDR2 YSYEKL. Trimming pared 4 bases from V and 3 bases from J, leaving 19 bases between. CDR3 nucleotide sequence: TGCGCCAGCAGCCTGAGTCTGCGGGGGCGCGACTACAATGAGCAGTTCTTC. As protein: CASSLSLRGRDYNEQFF.

There are a few counts of this clonotype. CDR3 amino acids: CASSYSDRKPTYEQYF. In DNA form, the CDR3 reads TGTGCCAGCAGTTACTCAGACAGAAAACCGACCTACGAGCAGTACTTC. The chain is built from TRBV6-5 and TRBJ2-7; possibly TRBD1 for D (5 bases). V was clipped by 0 bases and J by 2 bases, with 14 bases between them. Germline lookup yields CDR1 MNHEY and CDR2 SVGAGI. The CDR3 consists of 16 residues.

The genes are TRBV7-6 and TRBJ1-2; maybe TRBD1 (6 bases). The CDR3 covers 12 residues. Deletions cut 5 bases from V and 5 bases from J, with 9 bases between. Germline lookup yields CDR1 SGHVS and CDR2 FNYEAQ. The CDR3 DNA is TGTGCCAGCAGCAGGACAGATTATGGCTACACCTTC. Amino acids: CASSRTDYGYTF. The whole variable domain, remainder taken from reference TRBV7-6 and TRBJ1-2, is GAGVSQSPRYKVTKRGQDVALRCDPISGHVSLYWYRQALGQGPEFLTYFNYEAQQDKSGLPNDRFSAERPEGSISTLTIQRTEQRDSAMYRCASSRTDYGYTFGSGTRLTVV.

This chain connects TRBV30 to TRBJ2-7; D ambiguous. This CDR3 has 15 amino acids. The germline V gene has CDR1 GTSNPN and CDR2 SVGIG (reference sequence). V gave up 2 bases and J gave up 0 bases, with 14 bases separating them. The CDR3 here is CAWSRKRSISYEQYF. The CDR3 nucleotides are TGTGCCTGGAGTCGAAAAAGGAGTATCTCCTACGAGCAGTACTTC.

The count of this clonotype is one. The chain joins TRBV19 to TRBJ2-2; D ambiguous. Per the germline V gene, CDR1 is LNHDA and CDR2 is SQIVND (reference sequence). With 4 bases removed from V and 1 base from J, the gap between germline ends came to 13 bases. The CDR3 is 16 residues long. CDR3 sequence (DNA): TGTGCCAGTAGTACGAGTTGGGAAAAGAACACCGGGGAGCTGTTTTTT. Translated: CASSTSWEKNTGELFF. The variable domain in full, completed from reference TRBV19 and TRBJ2-2, reads DGGITQSPKYLFRKEGQNVTLSCEQNLNHDAMYWYRQDPGQGLRLIYYSQIVNDFQKGDIAEGYSVSREKKESFPLTVTSAQKNPTAFYLCASSTSWEKNTGELFFGEGSRLTVL.

The sample holds many counts of this clonotype. The V and J genes are TRBV9 and TRBJ2-1, with 7 bases identical to TRBD1. The trim removed 3 bases at V and 7 bases at J, leaving 7 bases unmatched. From germline, CDR1 is SGDLS and CDR2 YYNGEE. The CDR3 is 14 amino acids. CDR3 DNA sequence: TGTGCCAGCAGCGGTGACAGGGTTTGGAATGAGCAGTTCTTC. Translated: CASSGDRVWNEQFF. The entire variable domain, with the rest obtained from reference TRBV9 and TRBJ2-1, is as follows: DSGVTQTPKHLITATGQRVTLRCSPRSGDLSVYWYQQSLDQGLQFLIQYYNGEERAKGNILERFSAQQFPDLHSELNLSSLELGDSALYFCASSGDRVWNEQFFGPGTRLTVL.

This clonotype appeared a single time. This sequence may be a read error, since a much larger clone differs from it by one base. The V gene is TRBV5-1, the J gene TRBJ2-1, with D uncertain. CDR1 is SGHRS, CDR2 YFSETQ, per germline. The length of the CDR3 is 12 residues. The CDR3 sequence: CASGLYGNEQFF. The CDR3, as DNA: TGCGCCAGCGGCTTGTATGGTAATGAGCAGTTCTTC. The full variable domain, with the rest looked up from reference TRBV5-1 and TRBJ2-1, is KAGVTQTPRYLIKTRGQQVTLSCSPISGHRSVSWYQQTPGQGLQFLFEYFSETQRNKGNFPGRFSGRQFSNSRSEMNVSTLELGDSALYLCASGLYGNEQFFGPGTRLTVL.

This clonotype has ten or more counts. The V gene is TRBV19, the J gene TRBJ2-7; 11 nucleotides align to TRBD2. CDR3 length: 15 residues. Germline CDR1 and CDR2: LNHDA and SQIVND (reference sequence). Germline trimming cut 3 bases from V and 3 bases from J; bases unmatched to any gene: 4. CDR3 protein: CASSILAGGLYEQYF. The CDR3 DNA is TGTGCCAGTAGTATCCTAGCGGGAGGTCTCTACGAGCAGTACTTC. Filled out from reference TRBV19 and TRBJ2-7, the complete variable domain reads DGGITQSPKYLFRKEGQNVTLSCEQNLNHDAMYWYRQDPGQGLRLIYYSQIVNDFQKGDIAEGYSVSREKKESFPLTVTSAQKNPTAFYLCASSILAGGLYEQYFGPGTRLTVT.

This chain joins TRBV10-1 and TRBJ2-3; 10 positions match TRBD2. V gave up 5 bases and J gave up 5 bases; unmatched junction bases: 10. The CDR3 totals 16 residues. Germline lookup yields CDR1 WNHNN and CDR2 SYGVQD (reference sequence). The DNA for the CDR3 is TGCGCCAGCAGTACAGCGGGAGGGCCCCACATAGATACGCAGTATTTT. It translates to CASSTAGGPHIDTQYF.

This clonotype was seen many times. This chain connects TRBV10-3 to TRBJ1-5, with 7 bases lining up with TRBD1. Trimming at V came to 4 bases and at J to 4 bases, leaving 1 base not matched to a gene. CDR3 length: 13 residues. Germline lookup yields CDR1 ENHRY and CDR2 SYGVKD. The chain's CDR3 is CAISATGNQPQHF. The DNA for the CDR3 is TGTGCCATCAGTGCGACAGGGAATCAGCCCCAGCATTTT.

This clonotype was recorded many times. The chain uses TRBV9 and TRBJ1-2, with a tentative D call TRBD1 (5 bases). Trimming removed 2 bases from V and 4 bases from J, with 12 bases in between. The V gene's germline CDR1 is SGDLS and CDR2 YYNGEE. The length of the CDR3 is 14 residues. The CDR3 bases are TGTGCCAGCAGCGTGGACATAGGAATCTATGGCTACACCTTC. This sequence encodes CASSVDIGIYGYTF. Together with reference TRBV9 and TRBJ1-2, the CDR3 gives the full variable domain: DSGVTQTPKHLITATGQRVTLRCSPRSGDLSVYWYQQSLDQGLQFLIQYYNGEERAKGNILERFSAQQFPDLHSELNLSSLELGDSALYFCASSVDIGIYGYTFGSGTRLTVV.

The table lists this clonotype with a few counts. A much larger clone is a single base away; this may be a read error. V usage is TRBV7-2 and J usage is TRBJ2-2; no reliable D call. The CDR3 contains 13 residues. CDR1 is SGHTA, CDR2 FQGNSA, per germline. Trimming pared 5 bases from V and 5 bases from J, leaving 9 bases between. The CDR3 is CASSIGRTGELFF. The CDR3 bases are TGTGCCAGCAGCATCGGCCGGACCGGGGAGCTGTTTTTT.

This clonotype showed up just a few times. This sequence joins TRBV25-1 and TRBJ2-7; no firm D call. Deletions cut 8 bases from V and 0 bases from J, with 17 bases between. CDR1 is MGHDK and CDR2 is SYGVNS in the germline V gene. CDR3 length: 15 amino acids. The CDR3 protein is CASSPSPGPSYEQYF. DNA of the CDR3: TGTGCCAGCTCCCCGAGTCCGGGCCCCTCCTACGAGCAGTACTTC.